These 5 T cell receptor beta chains were all obtained from the same sample, sequenced in a study of T cell responses to AZD1222 COVID-19 vaccine. Assay used: immunoSEQ multiplex PCR; TCRdb lists only in-frame clones, some missing. The sample carries roughly 170,000 clones, around nine tenths recorded once. The sequences come from peripheral blood, collected on day 0 of AZD1222 vaccination. These receptors were obtained from an adult in good health.

V gene TRBV29-1 combines with J gene TRBJ2-7; the D gene is possibly TRBD1 (5 bases). CDR3 length equals 12 residues. The V end was cut by 2 bases, the J end by 1 base, with 6 bases between. The germline V gene encodes CDR1 SQVTM and CDR2 ANQGSEA. The CDR3, as DNA: TGCAGCGTTGAATGGACATCCTACGAGCAGTACTTC. Translated, it gives CSVEWTSYEQYF.

This rearrangement joins TRBV7-9 to TRBJ2-7; 7 bases agree with TRBD2. The CDR3 consists of 14 residues. J gave up 3 bases and V 0 bases, and 2 bases lay outside the gene matches. Germline values: CDR1 SEHNR, CDR2 FQNEAQ (reference sequence). CDR3 region: CASSLAGTNYEQYF. In DNA form, the CDR3 reads TGTGCCAGCAGCTTAGCAGGGACTAACTACGAGCAGTACTTC. The variable domain in full, completed from reference TRBV7-9 and TRBJ2-7, reads DTGVSQNPRHKITKRGQNVTFRCDPISEHNRLYWYRQTLGQGPEFLTYFQNEAQLEKSRLLSDRFSAERPKGSFSTLEIQRTEQGDSAMYLCASSLAGTNYEQYFGPGTRLTVT.

A few counts support this clone. This rearrangement joins TRBV7-9 to TRBJ1-4, with TRBD1 matching 7 bases. The CDR3 is 14 residues long. J lost 11 bases, V lost 4 bases, and 10 bases had no gene match. Germline assignment: CDR1 SEHNR and CDR2 FQNEAQ (reference sequence). The DNA for the CDR3 is TGTGCCAGCAGCTCCCAGGGGGGCTCTAGGAAACTGTTTTTT. It encodes CASSSQGGSRKLFF.

The chain combines TRBV14 with TRBJ2-1; 9 bases line up with TRBD2. Trimming cost V 4 bases and J 9 bases; bases outside gene matches: 10. This CDR3 contains 15 residues. The germline V gene encodes CDR1 SGHDN and CDR2 FVKESK. CDR3 loop: CASSPTEREAVEQFF. The CDR3 DNA reads TGTGCCAGCAGCCCCACTGAGCGGGAGGCGGTTGAGCAGTTCTTC.

V usage is TRBV4-2 and J usage is TRBJ1-4; TRBD1 matches 11 bases. Germline V gene lookup returns CDR1 LGHNA and CDR2 YNFKEQ. The CDR3 runs 16 residues. Trimming at V came to 1 base and at J to 8 bases, leaving 6 bases not matched to a gene. The CDR3 loop reads CASSQGTGGEREKLFF. CDR3 DNA: TGTGCCAGCAGCCAAGGGACAGGGGGCGAAAGGGAAAAACTGTTTTTT.